This section outlines one TCR beta chain sequence together with its context. Its antigen is currently unknown. The record originates from a study of monozygotic twins with inflammatory bowel disease. Points from the study as a whole: Resolution of different T cell subtypes was not achieved. Backing was not found for a single strong signal or clonotype associated with IBD.

CDR1 is SGHTA, CDR2 FQGNSA, per germline. The CDR3 spans 14 residues. Nested amplification of TCRalpha and TCRbeta cDNA involved two PCRs of around 15 and 9 cycles. TCRdb reprocessed the 5' RACE reads and keeps a single row for each CDR3 protein, giving no DNA. The ten top clones account for 2.8%, within a sample of fewer than 200,000 distinct CDR3 sequences. Blood was drawn at 2.5 ml per donor. Sequencing was done on a sample of blood. The TCR comes from a human donor with ulcerative colitis or Crohn's disease, or a healthy co-twin of an affected twin (not recorded which). The chain uses TRBV7-2 and TRBJ2-1. The CDR3 region is CASSFRPGSNEQFF.